The T cell receptor beta chain under discussion was sequenced for a study of blood T cell repertoires in COVID-19. The overall study: Specimens from acute and convalescent COVID-19 originated in the United States, Italy and Spain. From T cells, B-cell-depleted T cells, or PBMCs came the material, which was cDNA or gDNA.

In the original workflow: Reference gene primer amplification gave estimated nucleated cell counts. This table comes from immunoSEQ multiplex PCR, and its TCRdb copy is limited to in-frame clones, with some not included. V and J calls and clone size are given by that table; D and trimming were obtained from the DNA. The sample lists about 150,000 clones; 82% were seen once. The CDR3 runs 12 residues. V lost 7 bases and J 3 bases, leaving 9 bases between the germline ends. Germline CDR1 SEHNR, CDR2 FQNEAQ (reference sequence). The rearrangement joins TRBV7-9 to TRBJ2-5, with D perhaps matching TRBD1 (5 bases). Sequenced: peripheral blood. This TCR derives from an elderly woman with active or convalescent COVID-19. The CDR3 is CASKDIEETQYF. CDR3 bases: TGTGCCAGCAAGGACATCGAAGAGACCCAGTACTTC.